This T cell receptor (beta chain) derives from a study of blood T cell repertoires in COVID-19. Study as a whole: Acute and convalescent COVID-19 specimens originated in the United States, Italy and Spain. T cells, B-cell-depleted T cells, or PBMCs supplied cDNA or gDNA.

V shed 4 bases, J shed 2 bases, and the junction held 7 bases outside the gene matches. CDR3 size: 16 residues. CDR1 is MNHEY and CDR2 is SMNVEV in the germline V gene (reference sequence). In the original workflow: Counts of nucleated cells, estimated from reference gene primer amplification, were obtained. Sequenced by immunoSEQ multiplex PCR; TCRdb stores in-frame clones only, minus some. The DNA gave D and trimming, while V, J and clone size come from that table. The table includes around 130,000 clones, roughly 72% detected once. The TCR comes from a human donor in a cohort sampled during active COVID-19. The sequencing sample was made of peripheral blood. This chain connects TRBV27 to TRBJ2-5; 10 nucleotides align to TRBD2. The CDR3: CASSSSGGNYQETQYF. CDR3 DNA: TGTGCCAGCAGTTCTAGCGGGGGCAACTATCAAGAGACCCAGTACTTC.